This TCR beta chain was documented in a study of CXCR3-negative and CXCR3-positive naive CD8 T cells. On this clonotype itself: Antigen specificity is unknown.

Points from the study as a whole: CXCR3-positive naive cells had TRB CDR3s that were more hydrophobic than CXCR3-negative naive cells had.

CDR3 length: 14 residues. From germline, CDR1 is MGHDK and CDR2 SYGVNS. Carrying UMI labels, the TRB cDNA libraries were prepared through 5' RACE. TCRdb derives one entry per CDR3 protein from the 5' RACE reads, leaving out DNA. The sample includes under 150,000 distinct CDR3 sequences. The chain uses TRBV25-1 and TRBJ1-5. The sample comprised naive CXCR3+ CD8+ T cells from blood. Subset specified: CD45RO-CCR7+CD27+CD95- naive CD8+ T cells expressing CXCR3 (TNR3+). The sequence derives from a human donor in good health. Some clones in this sample may be carry-over from other donors' samples. CDR3 sequence: CASSVGGVNQPQHF. Variable domain in full (rest from reference TRBV25-1 and TRBJ1-5): EADIYQTPRYLVIGTGKKITLECSQTMGHDKMYWYQQDPGMELHLIHYSYGVNSTEKGDLSSESTVSRIRTEHFPLTLESARPSHTSQYLCASSVGGVNQPQHFGDGTRLSIL.